These 13 T cell receptor beta chains came from one sample sequenced in a study of blood T cell repertoires in COVID-19. The protocol was immunoSEQ multiplex PCR, while the TCRdb copy is restricted to in-frame clones and leaves out a portion. The sample shows 130,000 to 150,000 clones, more than 80% of them seen only once. The sample was peripheral blood. The source is an elderly woman in a cohort sampled during active or convalescent COVID-19.

The rearrangement links TRBV7-2 to TRBJ2-7; maybe TRBD1 (6 bases). V lost 5 bases, J lost 6 bases, and 11 bases lay in between. Germline CDR1 SGHTA, CDR2 FQGNSA. The CDR3 consists of 12 residues. The CDR3 sequence is CASSLRGGEQYF. The CDR3 DNA follows: TGTGCCAGCAGCCTCAGGGGTGGCGAGCAGTACTTC.

The J gene is TRBJ1-2, the V gene TRBV5-4; no reliable D call. This CDR3 is built from 14 residues. The V gene lost 0 bases and the J gene lost 7 bases, with 13 bases spanning the gap. The germline V gene has CDR1 SGHNT and CDR2 YYREEE (reference sequence). DNA for the CDR3: TGTGCCAGCAGCTTGGCAGCCAGGCCTGGTGGCTACACCTTC. Protein: CASSLAARPGGYTF.

The rearrangement joins TRBV7-9 to TRBJ1-2, with D perhaps TRBD1 (5 bases). The germline V gene encodes CDR1 SEHNR and CDR2 FQNEAQ (reference sequence). Between the trimmed V and J ends, which lost 5 bases and 4 bases, there was a span of 17 bases. CDR3 length equals 15 residues. CDR3 region: CASSPRASRGYGYTF. The CDR3 nucleotides are TGTGCCAGCAGCCCCAGGGCCTCTCGTGGCTATGGCTACACCTTC.

This chain connects TRBV9 to TRBJ2-3; 7 bases align to TRBD2. Germline values: CDR1 SGDLS, CDR2 YYNGEE. The V gene end was trimmed by 4 bases and the J gene end by 3 bases; junction bases not matched to a gene: 14. The CDR3 spans 17 residues. This CDR3 reads CASSSEARGGVTDTQYF. The CDR3 DNA is TGTGCCAGCAGCTCGGAGGCACGTGGGGGGGTTACAGATACGCAGTATTTT.

The chain carries TRBV21-1 and TRBJ2-7; the table's D call TRBD1 went unverified against the DNA. TRBV21-1 is annotated as a pseudogene. CDR3 length: 16 amino acids. CDR3 residues: CASSTSGTGTSYEQYF. The CDR3 DNA is TGTGCCAGCAGCACTTCCGGGACAGGGACCTCCTACGAGCAGTACTTC.

This clone came up a few times. The chain couples TRBV29-1 to TRBJ1-2, with TRBD1 matching 7 bases. In germline, CDR1 is SQVTM, CDR2 ANQGSEA. J lost 4 bases, V lost 7 bases, and 9 bases had no gene match. This CDR3 has 13 residues. CDR3 nucleotide sequence: TGCAGCGCCCGGGACAGATCTTCCTATGGCTACACCTTC. It encodes CSARDRSSYGYTF.

This sequence joins TRBV7-9 and TRBJ1-2; TRBD1 aligns across 9 bases. Germline assignment: CDR1 SEHNR and CDR2 FQNEAQ (reference sequence). CDR3 length: 16 residues. V shed 0 bases and J 8 bases; nucleotides not matched to a gene: 10. CDR3 in amino acids: CASSLAGQGLISGYTF. The CDR3 coding sequence is TGTGCCAGCAGCTTAGCGGGACAGGGTTTAATTTCGGGCTACACCTTC. Full variable domain (outside the CDR3, taken from reference TRBV7-9 and TRBJ1-2): DTGVSQNPRHKITKRGQNVTFRCDPISEHNRLYWYRQTLGQGPEFLTYFQNEAQLEKSRLLSDRFSAERPKGSFSTLEIQRTEQGDSAMYLCASSLAGQGLISGYTFGSGTRLTVV.

This clone was detected only once. The V call is TRBV5-1, the J call TRBJ1-2; D uncertain. This CDR3 has 13 residues. Germline loops: CDR1 SGHRS, CDR2 YFSETQ. The ends were cut back, 4 bases at V and 2 bases at J, with 9 bases in the middle. This CDR3 is CASSGGRNYGYTF. The CDR3 bases are TGCGCCAGCAGCGGAGGGAGGAACTATGGCTACACCTTC. The full variable domain, with the rest looked up from reference TRBV5-1 and TRBJ1-2, is KAGVTQTPRYLIKTRGQQVTLSCSPISGHRSVSWYQQTPGQGLQFLFEYFSETQRNKGNFPGRFSGRQFSNSRSEMNVSTLELGDSALYLCASSGGRNYGYTFGSGTRLTVV.

The CDR3 reads CASSSSALRIQPQHF. The CDR3 nucleotides are TGTGCCAGCTCGTCGTCTGCTTTGAGGATCCAGCCCCAGCATTTT. The chain links TRBV18 to TRBJ1-5; no clear D gene. CDR3 length: 15 residues. Germline V gives CDR1 KGHSH, CDR2 LQKENI. The germline V and J ends were trimmed by 6 bases and 7 bases, with 19 bases remaining between them.

V and J are TRBV19 and TRBJ1-2; 8 bases agree with TRBD1. This CDR3 comprises 16 residues. CDR1 is LNHDA, CDR2 SQIVND, per germline (reference sequence). Trimming at V came to 5 bases and at J to 4 bases, leaving 12 bases not matched to a gene. CDR3 sequence reads: CASSSIFTGTGYGYTF. Written as DNA, the CDR3 is TGTGCCAGTAGTTCGATATTTACCGGGACAGGCTATGGCTACACCTTC.

The chain recombines TRBV2 with TRBJ2-5; 7 bases are shared with TRBD2. CDR1 and CDR2 from the germline V gene are SNHLY and FYNNEI. J gave up 0 bases and V 5 bases, and 6 bases lay outside the gene matches. This CDR3 comprises 15 residues. The CDR3 bases are TGTGCCAGCAGTCTTAATAGCGGGTACCAAGAGACCCAGTACTTC. Translated: CASSLNSGYQETQYF.

The chain carries TRBV7-3 and TRBJ2-3, with 7 bases lining up with TRBD2. With V trimmed by 0 bases and J by 2 bases, 11 bases remained unmatched. The CDR3 extends over 18 amino acids. Germline assignment: CDR1 SGHTA and CDR2 FQGTGA. In nucleotides, the CDR3 is TGTGCCAGCAGCTTAACGCCGCCCGGCGGGGGTCTCACAGATACGCAGTATTTT. Its translation is CASSLTPPGGGLTDTQYF.

The CDR3: CASSLSVGGSNSPLHF. DNA for the CDR3: TGTGCCAGCAGCCTCAGCGTAGGGGGCTCTAATTCACCCCTCCACTTT. The chain is built from TRBV5-8 and TRBJ1-6; 7 bases fit TRBD1. Germline CDR1 and CDR2: SGHTS and YDEGEE. The ends lost 4 bases at V and 6 bases at J; junction bases unmatched: 10. The CDR3 has 16 amino acids.